This T cell receptor beta chain was profiled in a study of blood T cell repertoires in COVID-19. V shed 3 bases, J shed 7 bases, and the junction held 4 bases outside the gene matches. The CDR3 has 14 residues. Germline CDR1 is SGHKS and CDR2 is YYEKEE (reference sequence). Source study methods: Reference gene primer amplification gave nucleated cell count estimates. Method: immunoSEQ multiplex PCR; TCRdb's copy keeps in-frame clones and lacks some. The V and J calls and the clone size are those of that table, but D and trimming were determined from the DNA. The table shows fewer than 350,000 clones, with around 85% occurring only once.

The sequencing sample was made of peripheral blood. The origin of this receptor is a woman aged 30 to 39 who had recovered from COVID-19. The chain has TRBV5-5 and TRBJ1-5; TRBD1 aligns across 10 bases. CDR3: CASSSTGGEQPQHF. The CDR3 nucleotides read TGTGCCAGCAGCTCGACAGGGGGCGAACAGCCCCAGCATTTT. Supplemented by reference TRBV5-5 and TRBJ1-5, the full variable domain reads DAGVTQSPTHLIKTRGQQVTLRCSPISGHKSVSWYQQVLGQGPQFIFQYYEKEERGRGNFPDRFSARQFPNYSSELNVNALLLGDSALYLCASSSTGGEQPQHFGDGTRLSIL.